This T cell receptor (beta chain) was captured in a study of T cell responses to AZD1222 COVID-19 vaccine. The data were produced by immunoSEQ multiplex PCR, yet TCRdb's version contains in-frame clones alone and is incomplete. In the table there are under 150,000 clones, roughly 92% of which are singletons. This CDR3 is 16 amino acids long. Germline V gene data show CDR1 as LNHDA and CDR2 as SQIVND (reference sequence). Unmatched junction bases numbered 4, after V lost 5 bases and J lost 1 base. The sample consisted of peripheral blood, taken on day 0 of AZD1222 vaccination. The V and J genes are TRBV19 and TRBJ1-6, with 8 nucleotides matching TRBD1. This clonotype was obtained from an adult in good health. The CDR3 coding sequence is TGTGCCAGTAGTCCCCAGGGGGCATCCTATAATTCACCCCTCCACTTT. Amino acids: CASSPQGASYNSPLHF.